This TCR beta chain comes out of a study of shared clonotypes between healthy human individuals. This CDR3 has 17 amino acids. Per germline, CDR1 SGDLS and CDR2 YYNGEE. V was clipped by 0 bases and J by 6 bases, with 20 bases between them. Data came from immunoSEQ multiplex PCR; TCRdb stores just in-frame clones and leaves some out. The sample consists of over a million clones, 60% to 80% of them appearing once. This TCR derives from a man between 18 and 29 years old in good health. The chain joins TRBV9 to TRBJ2-3; perhaps TRBD2 as D (7 bases). The specimen sequenced was memory CD4+ T cells sorted from blood. Subset denoted: CD45RA-negative fraction. The CDR3 region is CASSVEEGGASEDTQYF. For the CDR3, the DNA is TGTGCCAGCAGCGTAGAAGAAGGGGGGGCGAGTGAGGATACGCAGTATTTT.